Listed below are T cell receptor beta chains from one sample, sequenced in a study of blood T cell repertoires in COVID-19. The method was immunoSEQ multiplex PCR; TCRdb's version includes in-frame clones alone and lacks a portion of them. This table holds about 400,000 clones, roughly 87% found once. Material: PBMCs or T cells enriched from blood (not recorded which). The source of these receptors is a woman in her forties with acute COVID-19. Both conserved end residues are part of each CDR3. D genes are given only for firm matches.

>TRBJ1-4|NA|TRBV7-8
CASSLGSITNEKLFF
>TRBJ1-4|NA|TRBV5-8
CASSLGVATNEKLFF
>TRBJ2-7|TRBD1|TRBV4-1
CASSQTTGQGYEQYF
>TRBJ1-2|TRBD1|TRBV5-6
CASSWDRGNYGYTF
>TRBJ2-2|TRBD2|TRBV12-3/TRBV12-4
CASMAGAGELFF
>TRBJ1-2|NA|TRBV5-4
CASSFGTGNGYTF
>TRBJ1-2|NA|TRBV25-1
CASPGSGDGGYTF
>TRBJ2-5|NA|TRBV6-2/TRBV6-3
CASSRGNRDTLQETQYF
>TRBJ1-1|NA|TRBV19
CASTRGSGTEAFF
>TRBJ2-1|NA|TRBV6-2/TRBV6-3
CASSYGQVYNEQFF
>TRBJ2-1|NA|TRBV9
CASSAGTYNEQFF
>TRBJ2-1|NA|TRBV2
CASGDRSYNEQFF
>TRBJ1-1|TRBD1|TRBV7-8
CASSWKSGTGANTEAFF
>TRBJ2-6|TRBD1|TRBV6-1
CASSEAGQGQGARTGANVLTF
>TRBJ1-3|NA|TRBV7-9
CASSPRLAGRSGNTIYF
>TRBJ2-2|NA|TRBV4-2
CASSPLRNGELFF
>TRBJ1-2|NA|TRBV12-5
CASGSAGAGVYGYTF
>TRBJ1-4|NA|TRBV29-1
CSVEVGVGEKLFF
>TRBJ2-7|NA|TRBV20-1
CSASRFQGRSSYEQYF
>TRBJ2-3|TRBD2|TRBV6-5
CASSIAGGSLDTQYF
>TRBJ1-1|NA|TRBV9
CASSPRQDPLNTEAFF
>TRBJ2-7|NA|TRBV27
CASSLLRAGDKAYEQYF
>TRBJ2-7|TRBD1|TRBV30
CAWSVGTGGYEQYF
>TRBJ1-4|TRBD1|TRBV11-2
CASSLGQGNANEKLFF
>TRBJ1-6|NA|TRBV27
CASSRQYNSPLHF
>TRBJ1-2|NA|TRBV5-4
CASTPSGGSLYGYTF
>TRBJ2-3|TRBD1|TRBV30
CAWSRTGIRADTQYF
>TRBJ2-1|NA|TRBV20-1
CSAGGTDEQFF
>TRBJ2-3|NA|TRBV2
CASRAENGADTQYF
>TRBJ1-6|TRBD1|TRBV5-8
CASSPDRGRNSPLHF
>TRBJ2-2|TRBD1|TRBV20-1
CSASTGTGGTGELFF
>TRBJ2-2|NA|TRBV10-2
CASSEHGTNTGELFF
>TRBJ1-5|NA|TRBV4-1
CASSQDQSGNQPQHF
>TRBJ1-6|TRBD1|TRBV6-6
CASSRRTGPLPYNSPLHF
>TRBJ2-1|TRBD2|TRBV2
CASNRRTSGGSDEQFF
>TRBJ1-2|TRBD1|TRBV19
CASSAPRGTSNYGYTF
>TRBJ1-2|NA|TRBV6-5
CASRGTGEANYGYTF
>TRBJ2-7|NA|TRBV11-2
CASSLFQTYEQYF
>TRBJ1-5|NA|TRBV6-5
CASRPSPYSNQPQHF
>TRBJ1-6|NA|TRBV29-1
CSVAFTTQPNSPLHF
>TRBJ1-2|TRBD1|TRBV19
CASSSVRGNYGYTF